This T cell receptor beta chain is from a study of Graves' ophthalmopathy and Graves' hyperthyroidism. Overall study: Over 18 months of follow-up, stable hyperthyroidism required that no ophthalmopathy appear.

Amplification targeted the TCR beta CDR3 regions, with RNA transcripts as the source material. The first-round RT-PCR employed HTBI primers together with the Qiagen OneStep RT-PCR kit. A multiplex PCR was then performed as the second round. MiXCR, run by TCRdb on the multiplex PCR reads, gives a single entry per CDR3 protein. The sample shows about 1.1 million distinct CDR3 sequences, around a third of them seen only once. Note on this clonotype: What it recognizes is unknown. A read error may produce the germline difference seen at one junction end.

This CDR3 region has 15 residues. Germline-derived CDR1 and CDR2 are SNHLY and FYNNEI. Findings and caveats of the study: Discrimination between ophthalmopathy and stable hyperthyroidism by a 13-signature model showed 87.88% sensitivity and over 70% specificity.

Diagnostic conclusions were grounded in clinical symptoms, serum thyroxine, TRAb, thyroid ultrasound and orbital computed tomography. The chain uses TRBV2 and TRBJ1-2; no clear D gene. The sample taken for sequencing was peripheral blood or thyroid tissue (not recorded which). This receptor was taken from an adult man with Graves' hyperthyroidism. The CDR3 reads CATSGRLETYYGYTF. The CDR3 DNA reads as TGTGCCACCAGTGGACGGCTCGAGACCTACTATGGCTACACCTTC.